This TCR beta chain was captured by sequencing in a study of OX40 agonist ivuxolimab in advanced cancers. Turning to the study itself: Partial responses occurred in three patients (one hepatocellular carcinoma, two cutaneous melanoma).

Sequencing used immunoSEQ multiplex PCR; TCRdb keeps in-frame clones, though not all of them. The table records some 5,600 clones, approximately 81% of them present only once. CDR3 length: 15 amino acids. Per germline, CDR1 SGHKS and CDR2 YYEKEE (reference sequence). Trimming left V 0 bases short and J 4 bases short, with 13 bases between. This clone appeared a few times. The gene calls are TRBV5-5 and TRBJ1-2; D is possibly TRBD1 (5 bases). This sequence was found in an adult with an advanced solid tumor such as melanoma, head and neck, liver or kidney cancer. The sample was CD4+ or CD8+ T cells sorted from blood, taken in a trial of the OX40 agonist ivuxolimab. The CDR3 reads CASSLGDGGIYGYTF. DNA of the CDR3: TGTGCCAGCAGCTTGGGGGACGGAGGTATCTATGGCTACACCTTC.